This paragraph covers one T cell receptor beta chain sequence. Sequencing was performed with immunoSEQ multiplex PCR; in TCRdb, only in-frame clones are kept and a portion is missing. The data contain roughly 30,000 clones, around nine tenths of them singletons. These data belong to a study of T cell changes during pregnancy in multiple sclerosis. The CDR3 is made up of 13 amino acids. Germline CDR1 reads SGHVS; CDR2 reads FNYEAQ. Between the trimmed V and J ends, which lost 7 bases and 4 bases, there was a span of 13 bases. V gene TRBV7-6 combines with J gene TRBJ1-1; a weak D match, TRBD1 (5 bases). This specimen was CD8+ T cells from peripheral blood mononuclear cells, taken after pregnancy. The source is a female donor with multiple sclerosis, enrolled in a pregnancy study. CDR3 in DNA: TGTGCCAGCACCCTCGGGGGAACCACTGAAGCTTTCTTT. It is translated as CASTLGGTTEAFF.